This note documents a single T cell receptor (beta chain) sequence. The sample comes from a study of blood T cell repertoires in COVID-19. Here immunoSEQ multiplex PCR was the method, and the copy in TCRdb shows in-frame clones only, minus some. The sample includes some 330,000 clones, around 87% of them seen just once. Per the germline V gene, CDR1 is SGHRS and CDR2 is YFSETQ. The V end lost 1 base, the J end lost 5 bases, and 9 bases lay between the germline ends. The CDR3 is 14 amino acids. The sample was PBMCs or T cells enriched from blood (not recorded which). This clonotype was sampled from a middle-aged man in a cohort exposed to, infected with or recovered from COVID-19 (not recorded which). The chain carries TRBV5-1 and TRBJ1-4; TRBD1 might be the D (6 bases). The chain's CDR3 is CASSLMQGNEKLFF. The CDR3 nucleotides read TGCGCCAGCAGCTTGATGCAGGGGAATGAAAAACTGTTTTTT.